A selection of T cell receptor beta chains follows, all from one sample in a study of regulatory T cells in long-lasting Graves disease. TCRdb re-called the multiplex PCR reads with MiXCR, one entry per CDR3 protein. The sample yields over 250,000 distinct CDR3 sequences, 22% seen once. The sample consisted of peripheral blood mononuclear cells (PBMCs), taken when the disease was refractory, from a patient treated with antithyroid drugs. Receptors originate from a female donor with Graves disease. Both conserved end residues are part of each CDR3. Fields, in order: J gene, clone size, D gene, V gene, CDR3 protein, CDR3 DNA. A D gene is named only where the DNA matches it firmly. The listing skips clone size in some rows; elsewhere it reads once, few, many or a size class.

>TRBJ2-2|few|TRBD1|TRBV15
CATSRDEGQGLRNTGELFF
TGTGCCACCAGCAGAGATGAAGGACAGGGCCTAAGGAACACCGGGGAGCTGTTTTTT
>TRBJ1-2|few|NA|TRBV4-1
CASSQAPNSPGYTF
TGCGCCAGCAGCCAAGCACCTAACAGTCCGGGCTACACCTTC
>TRBJ2-7|NA|TRBD1|TRBV7-2
CASSEPGQAYEQYF
TGTGCCAGCAGCGAACCCGGACAGGCCTACGAGCAGTACTTC
>TRBJ1-2|many|NA|TRBV20-1
CSAPDWGYHGYTF
TGCAGTGCTCCGGACTGGGGATACCATGGCTACACCTTC
>TRBJ2-5|few|NA|TRBV7-9
CASSWADGQETQYF
TGTGCCAGCAGCTGGGCGGACGGCCAAGAGACCCAGTACTTC
>TRBJ1-1|many|NA|TRBV12-3/TRBV12-4
CASGPENTEAFF
TGTGCCAGCGGACCCGAGAACACTGAAGCTTTCTTT
>TRBJ1-3|few|TRBD1|TRBV9
CASSVEGATGNTIYF
TGTGCCAGCAGCGTAGAGGGGGCTACTGGAAACACCATATATTTT
>TRBJ2-7|NA|NA|TRBV28
CASSLWGGGNEQYF
TGTGCCAGCAGTTTATGGGGGGGAGGCAACGAGCAGTACTTC
>TRBJ1-6|many|NA|TRBV6-1
CASGSTRQGSPLHF
TGTGCCAGTGGTTCTACCAGGCAGGGCTCACCCCTCCACTTT
>TRBJ1-1|NA|NA|TRBV29-1
CSVEAQGHTEAFF
TGCAGCGTTGAAGCACAGGGCCACACTGAAGCTTTCTTT
>TRBJ2-5|NA|TRBD2|TRBV20-1
CSATKGTSGNPFETQYF
TGCAGTGCTACTAAAGGGACTAGCGGGAACCCGTTCGAGACCCAGTACTTC
>TRBJ2-1|few|TRBD1|TRBV28
CASSPNDRVSNEQFF
TGTGCCAGCAGTCCTAACGACAGGGTTTCGAATGAGCAGTTCTTC
>TRBJ1-2|few|NA|TRBV9
CASSTPPEDSYGYTF
TGTGCCAGCAGCACACCTCCTGAGGACAGCTATGGCTACACCTTC
>TRBJ1-4|NA|NA|TRBV19
CASRPGTAEKLFF
TGTGCCAGTCGACCGGGGACGGCTGAAAAACTGTTTTTT
>TRBJ1-4|NA|NA|TRBV7-2
CASSSGAAFEKLFF
TGTGCCAGCAGTTCAGGGGCCGCCTTTGAAAAACTGTTTTTT
>TRBJ1-2|NA|NA|TRBV6-1
CASSEEGLSNYGYTF
TGTGCCAGCAGTGAAGAGGGGCTCTCTAACTATGGCTACACCTTC
>TRBJ2-5|NA|TRBD2|TRBV10-3
CAIAGTSGSSVTQYF
TGTGCCATCGCCGGGACTAGCGGGAGTTCAGTGACCCAGTACTTC
>TRBJ2-7|many|TRBD2|TRBV7-2
CASSIAGEQYF
TGTGCCAGCAGTATAGCGGGGGAGCAGTACTTC
>TRBJ2-7|few|TRBD1|TRBV20-1
CSASPTTGADYEQYF
TGCAGTGCTAGTCCCACCACAGGGGCGGACTACGAGCAGTACTTC
>TRBJ1-3|many|TRBD1|TRBV28
CASSPWTGGRGNTIYF
TGTGCCAGCAGTCCGTGGACAGGGGGCCGTGGAAACACCATATATTTT
>TRBJ2-7|many|TRBD2|TRBV12-3/TRBV12-4
CASTLAGGPHEQYF
TGTGCCAGCACTCTAGCGGGAGGGCCACACGAGCAGTACTTC
>TRBJ1-2|NA|NA|TRBV3-1
CASSQDGGRGYTF
TGTGCCAGCAGCCAAGATGGGGGTCGCGGCTACACCTTC
>TRBJ1-1|few|TRBD1|TRBV2
CASSLVAGGMNTEAFF
TGTGCCAGCAGCTTAGTGGCAGGGGGAATGAACACTGAAGCTTTCTTT
>TRBJ2-3|NA|TRBD1|TRBV28
CASSLRDRSTDTQYF
TGTGCCAGCAGTTTAAGGGACAGGAGCACAGATACGCAGTATTTT
>TRBJ2-2|few|NA|TRBV11-2
CASSPDSTGELFF
TGTGCCAGCAGCCCCGACTCTACCGGGGAGCTGTTTTTT
>TRBJ1-2|many|NA|TRBV7-8
CASSLIGDGYTF
TGTGCCAGCAGCTTAATAGGGGACGGCTACACCTTC
>TRBJ2-2|few|TRBD2|TRBV10-3
CAIRTSGGTGELFF
TGTGCCATCAGAACTAGCGGCGGCACCGGGGAGCTGTTTTTT
>TRBJ1-5|NA|NA|TRBV6-2/TRBV6-3
CASSWSVGEQPQHF
TGTGCCAGCAGTTGGTCAGTCGGGGAACAGCCCCAGCATTTT
>TRBJ2-5|NA|NA|TRBV19
CATGRETQYF
TGTGCCACGGGTCGGGAGACCCAGTACTTC
>TRBJ2-7|many|NA|TRBV20-1
CSARSEHYEQYF
TGCAGTGCTCGCTCGGAGCACTACGAGCAGTACTTC
>TRBJ2-1|NA|TRBD2|TRBV7-2
CASAFLGGREQFF
TGTGCCAGCGCCTTTCTGGGCGGGAGGGAGCAGTTCTTC
>TRBJ1-5|many|NA|TRBV28
CASSPRQGINQPQHF
TGTGCCAGCAGTCCCCGGCAGGGGATCAATCAGCCCCAGCATTTT
>TRBJ1-5|many|TRBD1|TRBV2
CASRLDRGGDQPQHF
TGTGCCAGCAGACTGGACAGGGGAGGCGATCAGCCCCAGCATTTT
>TRBJ2-5|NA|TRBD1|TRBV5-1
CASSSARSTGGQETQYF
TGCGCCAGCAGCTCCGCCAGATCTACAGGGGGCCAAGAGACCCAGTACTTC
>TRBJ2-2|few|TRBD1|TRBV19
CASSIDRDRGLSLDGELFF
TGTGCCAGTAGTATTGACCGGGACAGGGGCCTATCCTTAGATGGGGAGCTGTTTTTT
>TRBJ2-5|many|NA|TRBV11-2
CASRPPGGETQYF
TGTGCCAGCAGGCCGCCAGGGGGGGAGACCCAGTACTTC
>TRBJ1-1|few|NA|TRBV6-2/TRBV6-3
CASSYSQGNAEAFF
TGTGCCAGCAGTTACTCGCAGGGTAATGCTGAAGCTTTCTTT
>TRBJ2-1|NA|TRBD2|TRBV30
CAWSVPVLADNEQFF
TGTGCCTGGAGTGTACCGGTTCTAGCGGACAATGAGCAGTTCTTC
>TRBJ1-5|few|NA|TRBV6-2/TRBV6-3
CASSSDGRNQPQHF
TGTGCCAGCAGTTCCGACGGGCGGAATCAGCCCCAGCATTTT
>TRBJ2-7|many|NA|TRBV11-2
CASSLARESYEQYF
TGTGCCAGCAGCTTAGCCAGGGAGTCCTACGAGCAGTACTTC
>TRBJ1-5|few|NA|TRBV6-1
CARENYSNQPQHF
TGTGCCAGAGAAAACTATAGCAATCAGCCCCAGCATTTT
>TRBJ2-1|NA|TRBD1|TRBV6-5
CASSSTGQGNGGEQFF
TGTGCCAGCAGTTCTACGGGACAGGGTAATGGTGGTGAGCAGTTCTTC
>TRBJ2-2|few|NA|TRBV5-1
CASSQQGYTGELFF
TGCGCCAGCAGCCAACAGGGATACACCGGGGAGCTGTTTTTT
>TRBJ1-2|NA|NA|TRBV7-9
CASSLTGNGCTF
TGTGCCAGCAGCTTGACTGGCAATGGCTGCACCTTC
>TRBJ2-1|few|NA|TRBV7-2
CASSLQSGPIYNEQFF
TGTGCCAGCAGCTTACAATCGGGACCCATATACAATGAGCAGTTCTTC
>TRBJ1-2|many|NA|TRBV12-3/TRBV12-4
CASSTQNYGYTF
TGTGCCAGCAGTACACAGAACTATGGCTACACCTTC
>TRBJ2-5|many|TRBD2|TRBV28
CASRTSGTQETQYF
TGTGCCAGCAGAACTAGCGGGACCCAAGAGACCCAGTACTTC
>TRBJ2-6|many|NA|TRBV28
CASSSPGSGANVLTF
TGTGCCAGCAGTAGTCCCGGCTCTGGGGCCAACGTCCTGACTTTC
>TRBJ2-1|few|NA|TRBV28
CASSLPRPIYNEQFF
TGTGCCAGCAGTTTACCTAGGCCAATATACAATGAGCAGTTCTTC
>TRBJ2-5|NA|NA|TRBV5-4
CASSLGGQNQETQYF
TGTGCCAGCAGCTTGGGTGGACAGAACCAAGAGACCCAGTACTTC
>TRBJ1-5|NA|NA|TRBV6-5
CASSYSREGQPQHF
TGTGCCAGCAGTTACTCTCGTGAGGGTCAGCCCCAGCATTTT